This T cell receptor (beta chain) was recorded in a study of T cell responses to AZD1222 COVID-19 vaccine. Study-wide points: Spike-wide coverage was observed for vaccine-associated CD4 TCRs, with dominant responses at 160-218 and 743-854. Spike-specific TCR breadth rose after two AZD1222 doses, and depth rose as well. There were mostly white British donors and more females than males, and clonal diversity was possibly underestimated. No repertoire was sampled before or during the peak T cell response, only after it.

Data came from immunoSEQ multiplex PCR; TCRdb stores just in-frame clones and leaves some out. Of over 120,000 clones in the sample, roughly 86% are singletons; the top ten hold under 5.5%. CDR1 is SGHTA, CDR2 FQGNSA, per germline. The CDR3 runs 14 residues. With V trimmed by 6 bases and J by 4 bases, 4 bases remained unmatched. Concerning this clone itself: The antigen is unknown.

The clonotype was recovered from an adult who received the MenACWY meningococcal vaccine as a control. Material: peripheral blood, obtained 28 days after the second dose of the MenACWY control vaccine. The J gene is TRBJ1-1, the V gene TRBV7-2; TRBD1 matches 11 bases. The CDR3 loop reads CASRSGTGGTEAFF. The CDR3 DNA follows: TGTGCCAGCAGATCCGGGACAGGGGGCACTGAAGCTTTCTTT.